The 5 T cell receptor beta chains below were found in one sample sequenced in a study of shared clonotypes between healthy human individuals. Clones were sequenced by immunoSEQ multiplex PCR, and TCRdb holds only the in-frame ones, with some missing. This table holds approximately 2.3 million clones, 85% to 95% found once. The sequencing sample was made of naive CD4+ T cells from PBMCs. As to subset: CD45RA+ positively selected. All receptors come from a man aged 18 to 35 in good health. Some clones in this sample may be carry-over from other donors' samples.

DNA of the CDR3: TGTGCCAGCATCAGGTCCCCAACTCTCAATCAGCCCCAGCATTTT. It codes for CASIRSPTLNQPQHF. This chain links TRBV28 with TRBJ1-5; no clear D. Trimming shortened V by 7 bases and J by 3 bases, and 16 bases separated the two germline ends. Germline CDR1 is MDHEN and CDR2 is SYDVKM. The CDR3 is 15 amino acids.

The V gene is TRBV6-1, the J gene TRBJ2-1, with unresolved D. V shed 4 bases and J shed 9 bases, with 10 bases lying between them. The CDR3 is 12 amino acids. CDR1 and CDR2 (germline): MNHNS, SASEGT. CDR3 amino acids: CASSGYIREQFF. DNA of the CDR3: TGTGCCAGCAGTGGCTATATCCGTGAGCAGTTCTTC.

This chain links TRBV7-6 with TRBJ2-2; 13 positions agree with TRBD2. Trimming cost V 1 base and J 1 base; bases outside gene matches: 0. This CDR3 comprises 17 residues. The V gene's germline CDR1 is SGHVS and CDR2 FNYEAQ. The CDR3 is CASSLGTSGGNTGELFF. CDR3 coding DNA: TGTGCCAGCAGCTTAGGGACTAGCGGGGGGAACACCGGGGAGCTGTTTTTT.

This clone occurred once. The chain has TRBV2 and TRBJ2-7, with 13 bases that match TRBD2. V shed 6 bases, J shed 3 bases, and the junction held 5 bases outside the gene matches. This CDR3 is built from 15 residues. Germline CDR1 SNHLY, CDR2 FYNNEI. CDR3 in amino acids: CASRGLAGDDYEQYF. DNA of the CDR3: TGTGCCAGCAGAGGACTAGCGGGAGACGACTACGAGCAGTACTTC.

The CDR3 loop is CASSEELAGLATQYF. The CDR3 nucleotides are TGTGCCAGCAGTGAAGAACTAGCGGGCCTAGCTACCCAGTACTTC. This chain connects TRBV2 to TRBJ2-5; 9 positions match TRBD2. The junction had 8 bases not matched to a gene; V was cut back by 1 base and J by 8 bases. The CDR3 runs 15 residues. Germline V gene lookup returns CDR1 SNHLY and CDR2 FYNNEI.